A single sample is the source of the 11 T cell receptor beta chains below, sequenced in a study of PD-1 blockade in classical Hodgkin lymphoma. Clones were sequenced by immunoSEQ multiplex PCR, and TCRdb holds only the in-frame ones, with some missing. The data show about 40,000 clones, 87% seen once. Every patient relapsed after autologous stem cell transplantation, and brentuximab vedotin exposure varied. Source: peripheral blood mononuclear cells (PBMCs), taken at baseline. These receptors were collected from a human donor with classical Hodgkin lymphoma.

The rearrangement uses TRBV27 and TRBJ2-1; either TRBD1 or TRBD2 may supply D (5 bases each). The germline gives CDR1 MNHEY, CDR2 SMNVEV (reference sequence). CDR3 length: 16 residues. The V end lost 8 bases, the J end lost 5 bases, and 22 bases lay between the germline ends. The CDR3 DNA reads TGTGCCAGCCGGGACGGGGCGCTCCGGGACCACAATGAGCAGTTCTTC. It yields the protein CASRDGALRDHNEQFF.

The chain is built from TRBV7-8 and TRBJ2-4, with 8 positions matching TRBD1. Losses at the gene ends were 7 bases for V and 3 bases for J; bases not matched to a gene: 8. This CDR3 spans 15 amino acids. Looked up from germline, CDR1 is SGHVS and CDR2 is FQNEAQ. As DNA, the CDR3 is TGTGCCAGCAACTCGGACAGGGAGGTCAAAAACATTCAGTACTTC. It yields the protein CASNSDREVKNIQYF.

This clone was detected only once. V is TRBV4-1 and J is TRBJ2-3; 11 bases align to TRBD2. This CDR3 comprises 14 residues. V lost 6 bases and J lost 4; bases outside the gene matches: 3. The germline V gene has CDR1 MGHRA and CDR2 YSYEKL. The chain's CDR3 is CASRLAGAADTQYF. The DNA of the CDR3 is TGCGCCAGCAGACTAGCGGGGGCGGCAGATACGCAGTATTTT.

In DNA, the CDR3 is TGTGCCAGTGCGGACAGGATGGGGGCATACGAGCAGTACTTC. Protein product: CASADRMGAYEQYF. The V call is TRBV19, the J call TRBJ2-7, with TRBD1 matching over 7 bases. CDR1 LNHDA and CDR2 SQIVND come from the germline V gene (reference sequence). The CDR3 loop spans 14 amino acids. The V and J ends lost 8 bases and 4 bases, in that order; junction bases with no gene match: 11.

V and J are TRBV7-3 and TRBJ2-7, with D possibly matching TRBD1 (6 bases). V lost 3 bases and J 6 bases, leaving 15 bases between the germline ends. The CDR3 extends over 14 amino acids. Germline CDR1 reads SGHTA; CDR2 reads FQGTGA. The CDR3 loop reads CASSLGSRGSEQYF. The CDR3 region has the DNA TGTGCCAGCAGCTTGGGATCAAGGGGGAGCGAGCAGTACTTC.

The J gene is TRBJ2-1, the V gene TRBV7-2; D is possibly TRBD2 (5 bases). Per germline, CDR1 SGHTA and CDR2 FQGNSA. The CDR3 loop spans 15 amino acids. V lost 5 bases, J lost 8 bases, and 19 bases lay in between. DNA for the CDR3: TGTGCCAGCAGCCCTGGACTTGGCAATTGGTATGAGCAGTTCTTC. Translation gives CASSPGLGNWYEQFF.

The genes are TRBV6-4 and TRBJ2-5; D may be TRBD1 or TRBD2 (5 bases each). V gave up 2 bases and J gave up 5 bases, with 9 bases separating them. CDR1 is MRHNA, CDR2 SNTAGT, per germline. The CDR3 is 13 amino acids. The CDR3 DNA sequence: TGTGCCAGCAGTGACCAGGGCGGGGAGACCCAGTACTTC. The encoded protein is CASSDQGGETQYF.

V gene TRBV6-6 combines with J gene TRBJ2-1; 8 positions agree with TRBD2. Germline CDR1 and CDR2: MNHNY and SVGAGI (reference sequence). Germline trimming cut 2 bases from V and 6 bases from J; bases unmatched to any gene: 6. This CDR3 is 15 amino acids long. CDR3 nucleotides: TGTGCCAGCAGTTACCCAAGCGGGAGTGGCAATGAGCAGTTCTTC. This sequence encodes CASSYPSGSGNEQFF.

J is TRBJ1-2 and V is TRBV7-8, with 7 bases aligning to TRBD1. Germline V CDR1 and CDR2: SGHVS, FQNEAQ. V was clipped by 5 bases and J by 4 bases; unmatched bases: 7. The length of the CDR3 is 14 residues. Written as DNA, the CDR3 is TGTGCCAGCAGCCTAGGGACAGCCCTCTATGGCTACACCTTC. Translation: CASSLGTALYGYTF.

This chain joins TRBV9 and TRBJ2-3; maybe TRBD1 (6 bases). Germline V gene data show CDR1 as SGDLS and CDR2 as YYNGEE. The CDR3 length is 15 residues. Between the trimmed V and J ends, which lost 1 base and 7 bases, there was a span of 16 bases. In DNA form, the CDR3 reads TGTGCCAGCAGCGTACAACCAGGGGAAATTTATACGCAGTATTTT. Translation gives CASSVQPGEIYTQYF. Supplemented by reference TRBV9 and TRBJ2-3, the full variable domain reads DSGVTQTPKHLITATGQRVTLRCSPRSGDLSVYWYQQSLDQGLQFLIQYYNGEERAKGNILERFSAQQFPDLHSELNLSSLELGDSALYFCASSVQPGEIYTQYFGPGTRLTVL.

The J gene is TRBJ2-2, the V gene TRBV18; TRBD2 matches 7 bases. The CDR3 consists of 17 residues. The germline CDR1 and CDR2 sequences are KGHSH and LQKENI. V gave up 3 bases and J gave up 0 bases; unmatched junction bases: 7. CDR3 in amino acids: CASSPSGGNANTGELFF. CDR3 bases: TGTGCCAGCTCACCCTCCGGGGGGAACGCGAACACCGGGGAGCTGTTTTTT.